The 20 T cell receptor beta chains below all came from one sample that was sequenced in a study of control samples from healthy donors and cancer patients. Only in-frame clones appear in the TCRdb table, and some are missing; sequencing was by immunoSEQ multiplex PCR. This table has some 67,000 clones, roughly 86% appearing once. What was sequenced was PBMCs. The receptors originated from a man aged 55 to 70 with lung cancer.

The V and J genes are TRBV7-2 and TRBJ2-4; a possible D gene is TRBD2 (6 bases). Germline loops: CDR1 SGHTA, CDR2 FQGNSA. Trimming removed 5 bases at V and 7 bases at J, with 9 bases between. This CDR3 has 12 residues. The CDR3 protein is CASSPGANIQYF. The CDR3 DNA reads as TGTGCCAGCAGCCCGGGAGCGAACATTCAGTACTTC.

V gene TRBV6-4 combines with J gene TRBJ1-2; 7 bases are shared with TRBD1. The CDR3 runs 14 residues. In germline, CDR1 is MRHNA, CDR2 SNTAGT. V shed 5 bases and J 7 bases; nucleotides not matched to a gene: 10. DNA of the CDR3: TGTGCCAGCAGTTCCCGACAGGGAGGTAGTGGCTACACCTTC. Its protein is CASSSRQGGSGYTF.

The chain employs TRBV7-6 and TRBJ1-6; tentatively, D is TRBD1 (5 bases). Deletions cut 6 bases from V and 5 bases from J, with 5 bases between. CDR1 is SGHVS, CDR2 FNYEAQ, per germline. The CDR3 length is 12 residues. The CDR3, as DNA: TGTGCCAGCAGGGGGGATAATTCACCCCTCCACTTT. It specifies CASRGDNSPLHF.

The chain combines TRBV9 with TRBJ1-6, with D unresolved. The V gene's germline CDR1 is SGDLS and CDR2 YYNGEE. This CDR3 contains 14 residues. V lost 0 bases and J lost 7, with 8 bases in between. CDR3 in DNA: TGTGCCAGCAGCGTAGACGTTGGGAATTCACCCCTCCACTTT. Translating it yields CASSVDVGNSPLHF.

This chain connects TRBV5-1 to TRBJ1-3, with D maybe TRBD1 (6 bases). CDR3 length: 16 amino acids. The germline V gene has CDR1 SGHRS and CDR2 YFSETQ. V lost 0 bases, J lost 8 bases, and 18 bases lay in between. For the CDR3, the DNA is TGCGCCAGCAGCTTGGCCCCGGGGAGGGGGACGGACACCATATATTTT. Amino acids: CASSLAPGRGTDTIYF.

This clone was recorded once. The chain recombines TRBV14 with TRBJ2-1; a possible D gene is TRBD1 (5 bases). Per germline, CDR1 SGHDN and CDR2 FVKESK. The CDR3 contains 13 residues. Trimming removed 5 bases at V and 15 bases at J, with 20 bases between. The CDR3 loop reads CASSTQLGVRLFF. The CDR3 DNA reads as TGTGCCAGCAGCACCCAATTAGGGGTAAGGCTGTTCTTC.

The chain is built from TRBV5-1 and TRBJ1-5; no firm D call. Germline CDR1 reads SGHRS; CDR2 reads YFSETQ. This CDR3 has 14 residues. Trimming stripped 3 bases from V and 3 bases from J, with 10 bases between. The CDR3 is CASSSGGLNQPQHF. CDR3 nucleotides: TGCGCCAGCAGCTCGGGTGGCCTCAATCAGCCCCAGCATTTT.

A few counts support this clone. The sample has other DNA sequences that encode this CDR3 too. The chain uses TRBV7-2 and TRBJ2-1, with 7 nucleotides matching TRBD2. Trimming removed 0 bases from V and 4 bases from J; junction bases left unmatched: 0. The CDR3 is made up of 14 amino acids. Germline V gene data show CDR1 as SGHTA and CDR2 as FQGNSA. CDR3 in amino acids: CASSLAGGYNEQFF. The CDR3 DNA reads TGTGCCAGCAGCTTAGCGGGGGGGTACAATGAGCAGTTCTTC.

The gene calls are TRBV4-1 and TRBJ1-3; weak D call: TRBD1 (5 bases). CDR1 and CDR2 from the germline V gene are MGHRA and YSYEKL. Trimming took off 4 bases at V and 2 bases at J, with 12 bases between the two ends. CDR3 size: 15 residues. CDR3 in amino acids: CASSPLLGAGNTIYF. CDR3 in DNA: TGCGCCAGCAGCCCGCTTTTGGGGGCTGGAAACACCATATATTTT.

The chain joins TRBV24-1 to TRBJ2-3; D is possibly TRBD1 (6 bases). This CDR3 comprises 14 residues. V was pared by 9 bases and J by 2 bases, with 14 bases between. The V gene's germline CDR1 is KGHDR and CDR2 SFDVKD. The DNA for the CDR3 is TGTGCCACCGGGAACGCAGGGGCCACAGATACGCAGTATTTT. This codes for CATGNAGATDTQYF.

The V gene is TRBV3-1 (or the pseudogene TRBV3-2), the J gene TRBJ2-1; D ambiguous. Trimming removed 5 bases at V and 5 bases at J, with 16 bases between. The CDR3 is made up of 15 amino acids. CDR1 is LGHDT, CDR2 YNNKEL, per germline (reference sequence). CDR3 region: CASSDLDRPDNEQFF. CDR3 DNA sequence: TGTGCCAGCAGCGACCTGGACCGACCGGACAATGAGCAGTTCTTC.

The V and J genes are TRBV5-1 and TRBJ2-4; 7 bases agree with TRBD1. Per germline, CDR1 SGHRS and CDR2 YFSETQ. V was pared by 5 bases and J by 8 bases, with 10 bases of the junction left unmatched. This CDR3 has 14 residues. The CDR3 loop is CASRRVTGLDIQYF. The CDR3 DNA follows: TGCGCCAGCAGGAGGGTGACAGGGTTGGACATTCAGTACTTC.

This chain connects TRBV24-1 to TRBJ1-6; no clear D gene. Germline V gene lookup returns CDR1 KGHDR and CDR2 SFDVKD. The CDR3 length is 12 residues. Trimming cost V 3 bases and J 9 bases, with 5 bases left between them. The CDR3 loop is CATSDSGSPLHF. The CDR3 nucleotides read TGTGCCACCAGTGATAGCGGTTCACCCCTCCACTTT.

This rearrangement joins TRBV2 to TRBJ1-1; TRBD1 aligns across 8 bases. Trimming removed 4 bases from V and 5 bases from J; junction bases left unmatched: 3. This CDR3 spans 13 amino acids. Germline V gene lookup returns CDR1 SNHLY and CDR2 FYNNEI. CDR3 nucleotide sequence: TGTGCCAGCAGTGGACAGGGGTGGACTGAAGCTTTCTTT. This encodes CASSGQGWTEAFF.

This chain joins TRBV27 and TRBJ2-7; 8 nucleotides line up with TRBD1. The V gene's germline CDR1 is MNHEY and CDR2 SMNVEV (reference sequence). The CDR3 is 15 amino acids. After removal of 5 bases from V and 5 bases from J, the junction contained 11 bases not matched to a gene. The CDR3 coding sequence is TGTGCCAGCAGTCCAATGGACAGGGTACGGGACGAGCAGTACTTC. Protein product: CASSPMDRVRDEQYF.

The V and J genes are TRBV6-5 and TRBJ2-7, with a tentative D call TRBD1 (6 bases). This CDR3 has 12 residues. V dropped 6 bases and J dropped 2 bases, with 8 bases sitting between them. Germline CDR1 reads MNHEY; CDR2 reads SVGAGI. The CDR3 DNA reads as TGTGCCAGCAGCCGGGACACCTACGAGCAGTACTTC. Amino acids: CASSRDTYEQYF.

This chain joins TRBV29-1 and TRBJ1-2; possibly TRBD1 for D (6 bases). Germline assignment: CDR1 SQVTM and CDR2 ANQGSEA. With 7 bases removed from V and 6 bases from J, the gap between germline ends came to 15 bases. The CDR3 has 12 amino acids. CDR3 in amino acids: CSARGPRDGYTF. For the CDR3, the DNA is TGCAGCGCGCGGGGGCCGCGGGATGGCTACACCTTC.

This rearrangement joins TRBV7-9 to TRBJ1-2; no clear D. CDR3 length: 15 amino acids. CDR1 and CDR2 from the germline V gene are SEHNR and FQNEAQ (reference sequence). The ends were cut back, 1 base at V and 8 bases at J, with 17 bases in the middle. The CDR3 sequence is CASSLEGSRMGGYTF. The CDR3 DNA reads TGTGCCAGCAGCTTAGAAGGGAGTCGCATGGGGGGCTACACCTTC.

The chain carries TRBV3-1 (or the pseudogene TRBV3-2) and TRBJ1-4; perhaps TRBD1 as D (6 bases). Trimming removed 1 base from V and 5 bases from J, with 8 bases in between. CDR1 is LGHDT and CDR2 is YNNKEL in the germline V gene (reference sequence). The CDR3 sequence is 14 residues long. CDR3 in DNA: TGTGCCAGCAGCCAAGGGGGGGCGAATGAAAAACTGTTTTTT. This gives the protein CASSQGGANEKLFF.

This chain links TRBV4-2 with TRBJ2-1; 8 bases fit TRBD2. The CDR3 is 17 residues long. The V segment lost 1 base and the J segment 5 bases; nucleotides outside the gene matches: 10. From germline, CDR1 is LGHNA and CDR2 YNFKEQ. DNA for the CDR3: TGTGCCAGCAGCCAAGGTCTTTGGGGCGGGGGGAACAATGAGCAGTTCTTC. It specifies CASSQGLWGGGNNEQFF.